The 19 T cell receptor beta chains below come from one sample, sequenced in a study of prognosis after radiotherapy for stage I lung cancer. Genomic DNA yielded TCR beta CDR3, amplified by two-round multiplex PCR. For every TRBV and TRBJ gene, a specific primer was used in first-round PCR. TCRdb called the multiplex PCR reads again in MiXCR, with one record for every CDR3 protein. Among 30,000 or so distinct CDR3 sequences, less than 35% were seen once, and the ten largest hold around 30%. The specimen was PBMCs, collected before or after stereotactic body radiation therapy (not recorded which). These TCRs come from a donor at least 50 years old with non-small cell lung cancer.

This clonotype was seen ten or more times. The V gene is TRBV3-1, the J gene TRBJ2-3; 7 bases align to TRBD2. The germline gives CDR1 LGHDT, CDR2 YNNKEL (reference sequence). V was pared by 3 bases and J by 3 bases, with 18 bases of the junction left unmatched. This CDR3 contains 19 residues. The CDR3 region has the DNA TGTGCCAGCAGCCATTCCTTCTCCAGGGAGGGGAGACGGACAGATACGCAGTATTTT. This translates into CASSHSFSREGRRTDTQYF.

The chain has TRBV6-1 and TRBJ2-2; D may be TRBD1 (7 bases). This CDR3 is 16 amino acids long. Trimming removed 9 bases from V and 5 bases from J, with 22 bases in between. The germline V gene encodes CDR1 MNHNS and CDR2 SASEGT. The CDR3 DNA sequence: TGTGCCAGAGAACGTTTAGCAGGGGGGCTAACCGGGGAGCTGTTTTTT. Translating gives CARERLAGGLTGELFF.

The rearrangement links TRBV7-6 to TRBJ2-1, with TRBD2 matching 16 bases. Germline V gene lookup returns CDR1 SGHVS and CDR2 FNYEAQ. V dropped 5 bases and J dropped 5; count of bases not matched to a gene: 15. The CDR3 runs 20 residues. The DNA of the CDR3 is TGTGCCAGCAGCCCAGAGGGACTAGCGGGAGGGATACTGGTCAACAATGAGCAGTTCTTC. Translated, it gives CASSPEGLAGGILVNNEQFF. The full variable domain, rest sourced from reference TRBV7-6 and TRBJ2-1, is GAGVSQSPRYKVTKRGQDVALRCDPISGHVSLYWYRQALGQGPEFLTYFNYEAQQDKSGLPNDRFSAERPEGSISTLTIQRTEQRDSAMYRCASSPEGLAGGILVNNEQFFGPGTRLTVL.

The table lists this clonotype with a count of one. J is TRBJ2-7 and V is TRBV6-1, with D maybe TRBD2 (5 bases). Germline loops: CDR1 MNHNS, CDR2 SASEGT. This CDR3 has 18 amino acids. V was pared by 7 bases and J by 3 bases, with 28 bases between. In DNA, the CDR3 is TGTGCCAGCAACCCTATCCCCAGAGGTTGGGGAGAGCTCTACGAGCAGTACTTC. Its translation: CASNPIPRGWGELYEQYF.

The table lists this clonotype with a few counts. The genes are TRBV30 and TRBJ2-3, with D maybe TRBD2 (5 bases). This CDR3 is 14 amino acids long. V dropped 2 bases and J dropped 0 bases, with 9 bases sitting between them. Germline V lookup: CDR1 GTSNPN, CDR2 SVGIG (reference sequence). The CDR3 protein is CAWSLGLSTDTQYF. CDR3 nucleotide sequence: TGTGCCTGGAGTTTAGGACTCAGCACAGATACGCAGTATTTT. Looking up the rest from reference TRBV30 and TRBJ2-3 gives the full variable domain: SQTIHQWPATLVQPVGSPLSLECTVEGTSNPNLYWYRQAAGRGLQLLFYSVGIGQISSEVPQNLSASRPQDRQFILSSKKLLLSDSGFYLCAWSLGLSTDTQYFGPGTRLTVL.

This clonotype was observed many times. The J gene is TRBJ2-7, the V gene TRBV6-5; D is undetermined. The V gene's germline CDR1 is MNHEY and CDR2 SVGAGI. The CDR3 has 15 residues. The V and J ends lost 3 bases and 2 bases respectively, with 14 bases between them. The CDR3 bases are TGTGCCAGCAGTTATTGGTCGGTGGAGCCCTACGAGCAGTACTTC. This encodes CASSYWSVEPYEQYF.

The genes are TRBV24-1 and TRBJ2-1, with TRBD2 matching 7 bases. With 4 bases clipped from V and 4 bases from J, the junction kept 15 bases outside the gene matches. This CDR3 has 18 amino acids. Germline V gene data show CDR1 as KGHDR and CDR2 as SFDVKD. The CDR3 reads CATSDPGTIGRVYNEQFF. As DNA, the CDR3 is TGTGCCACCAGTGACCCCGGGACTATCGGTAGGGTATACAATGAGCAGTTCTTC.

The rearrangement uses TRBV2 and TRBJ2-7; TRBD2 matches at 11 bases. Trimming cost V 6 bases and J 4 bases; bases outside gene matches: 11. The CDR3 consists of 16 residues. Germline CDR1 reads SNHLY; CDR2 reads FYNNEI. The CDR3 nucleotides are TGTGCCAGCAGCTATCTCATAGCGGGAGGGCCTTACGAGCAGTACTTC. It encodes CASSYLIAGGPYEQYF. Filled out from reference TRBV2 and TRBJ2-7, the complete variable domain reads EPEVTQTPSHQVTQMGQEVILRCVPISNHLYFYWYRQILGQKVEFLVSFYNNEISEKSEIFDDQFSVERPDGSNFTLKIRSTKLEDSAMYFCASSYLIAGGPYEQYFGPGTRLTVT.

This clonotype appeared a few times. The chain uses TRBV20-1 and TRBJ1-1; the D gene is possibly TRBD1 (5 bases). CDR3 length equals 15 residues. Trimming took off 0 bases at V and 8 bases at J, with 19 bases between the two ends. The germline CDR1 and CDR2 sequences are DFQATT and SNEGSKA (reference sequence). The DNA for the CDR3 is TGCAGTGCTAGAGATCCTCCTAAGACGGGGGGGGAAGCTTTCTTT. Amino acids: CSARDPPKTGGEAFF.

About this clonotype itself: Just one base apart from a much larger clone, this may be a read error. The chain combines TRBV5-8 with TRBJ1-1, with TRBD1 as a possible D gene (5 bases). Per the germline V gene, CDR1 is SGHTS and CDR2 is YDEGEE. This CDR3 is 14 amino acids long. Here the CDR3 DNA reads TGTGCCAGCAGCTTGGAAGTAAGGGGCACTGAAGCTCTCTTT. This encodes CASSLEVRGTEALF.

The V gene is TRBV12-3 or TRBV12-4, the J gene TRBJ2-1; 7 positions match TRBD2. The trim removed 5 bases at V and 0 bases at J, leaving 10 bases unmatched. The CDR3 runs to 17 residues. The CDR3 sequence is CASSPIRRGSSYNEQFF. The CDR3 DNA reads TGTGCCAGCAGTCCTATCAGGCGGGGGAGCTCCTACAATGAGCAGTTCTTC.

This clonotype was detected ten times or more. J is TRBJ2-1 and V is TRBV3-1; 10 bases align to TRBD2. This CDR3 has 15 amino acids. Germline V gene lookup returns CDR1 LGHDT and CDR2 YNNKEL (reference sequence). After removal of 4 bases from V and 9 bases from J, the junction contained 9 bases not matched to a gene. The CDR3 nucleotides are TGTGCCAGCAGCCGCGGAGCTAGCGGGAGCCCTGAGCAGTTCTTC. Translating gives CASSRGASGSPEQFF.

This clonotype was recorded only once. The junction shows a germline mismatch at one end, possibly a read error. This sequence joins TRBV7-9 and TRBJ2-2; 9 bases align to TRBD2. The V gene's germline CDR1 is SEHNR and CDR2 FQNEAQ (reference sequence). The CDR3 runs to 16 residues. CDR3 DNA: TGTGCCAGCAGCCTATCTATAGCGGGAGACACCGGGGAGCTGCTTTTT. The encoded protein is CASSLSIAGDTGELLF.

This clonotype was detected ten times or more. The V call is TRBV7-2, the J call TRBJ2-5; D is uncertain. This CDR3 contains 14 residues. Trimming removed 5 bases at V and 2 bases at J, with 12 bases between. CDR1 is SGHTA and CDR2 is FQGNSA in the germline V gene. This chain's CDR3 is CASSPFRVQETQYF. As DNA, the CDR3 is TGTGCCAGCAGCCCTTTTCGGGTGCAAGAGACCCAGTACTTC.

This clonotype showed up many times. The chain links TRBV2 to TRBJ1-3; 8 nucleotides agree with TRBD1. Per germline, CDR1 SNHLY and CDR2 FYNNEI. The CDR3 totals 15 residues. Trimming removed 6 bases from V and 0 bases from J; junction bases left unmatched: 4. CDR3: CASRDRDPSGNTIYF. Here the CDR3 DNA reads TGTGCCAGCAGGGACAGGGACCCCTCTGGAAACACCATATATTTT.

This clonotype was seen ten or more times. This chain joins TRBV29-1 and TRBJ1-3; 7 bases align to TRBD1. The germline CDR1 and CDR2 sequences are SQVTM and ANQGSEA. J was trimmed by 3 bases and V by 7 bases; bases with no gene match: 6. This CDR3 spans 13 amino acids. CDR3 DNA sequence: TGCAGCGCGACGGGACAGCTTGGAAACACCATATATTTT. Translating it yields CSATGQLGNTIYF.

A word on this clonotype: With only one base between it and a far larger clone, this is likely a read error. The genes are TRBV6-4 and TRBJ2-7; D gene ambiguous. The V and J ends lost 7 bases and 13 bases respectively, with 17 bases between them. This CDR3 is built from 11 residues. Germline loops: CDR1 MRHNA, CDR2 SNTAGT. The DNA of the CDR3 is TGTGCCAGCATTTACTCCGCCTACGTCTACTTC. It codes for CASIYSAYVYF.

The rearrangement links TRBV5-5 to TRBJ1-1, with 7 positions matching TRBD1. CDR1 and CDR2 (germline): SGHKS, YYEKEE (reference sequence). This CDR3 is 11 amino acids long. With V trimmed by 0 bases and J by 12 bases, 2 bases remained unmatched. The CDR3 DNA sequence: TGTGCCAGCAGCTTGGTGACAGGGTCTTTCTTT. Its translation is CASSLVTGSFF.

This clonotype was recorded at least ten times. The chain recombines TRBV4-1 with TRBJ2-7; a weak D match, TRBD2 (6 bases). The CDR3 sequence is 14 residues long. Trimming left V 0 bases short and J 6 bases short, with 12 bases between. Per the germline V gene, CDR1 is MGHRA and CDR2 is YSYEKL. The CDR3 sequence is CASSQEGLASEQYF. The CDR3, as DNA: TGCGCCAGCAGCCAAGAGGGTCTAGCGAGCGAGCAGTACTTC.